Listed below are T cell receptor beta chains from one sample, sequenced in a study of T-cell reconstitution after alpha-beta-depleted transplantation in children. TCRdb ran MiXCR on the PCR reads and lists one entry per CDR3 protein. The table includes about 540,000 distinct CDR3 sequences, around 19% detected once. Material: PBMCs from the stem cell graft donor, obtained from the stem cell graft. Receptor source: a human donor who donated a stem cell graft to a child with acute lymphoblastic leukemia. CDR3s include the opening cysteine and the closing phenylalanine or tryptophan. A D gene is named only where the DNA matches it firmly. Some rows mark clone size as missing; the rest say once, few, many or name a class of expanded clone.

j_call v_call d_call clone_size cdr3_nt cdr3_aa
TRBJ1-1 TRBV20-1 TRBD1 . TGCAGTGCTAGAGGGCGAACAGGGGGGCTGGGGGGGAACACTGAAGCTTTCTTT CSARGRTGGLGGNTEAFF
TRBJ2-1 TRBV4-1 TRBD2 few TGCGCCAGCAGCCAAGACCCTTTAGCGGGAGGGTTGAATGAGCAGTTCTTC CASSQDPLAGGLNEQFF
TRBJ1-2 TRBV4-1 TRBD1 . TGCGCCAGCAGCTGGGACAGGGGGCAGTATGGCTACACCTTC CASSWDRGQYGYTF
TRBJ2-5 TRBV6-5 TRBD2 few TGTGCCAGCAGTTATGGGGCTAGCGGGAGAGGAGAGACCCAGTACTTC CASSYGASGRGETQYF
TRBJ1-3 TRBV12-3/TRBV12-4 . . TGTGCCAGCAGCGCCACGTTCTCTGGAAACACCATATATTTT CASSATFSGNTIYF
TRBJ2-5 TRBV7-9 . . TGTGCCAGCAGCTTAGTCCAGCAAGAGACCCAGTACTTC CASSLVQQETQYF
TRBJ2-1 TRBV5-6 . . TGTGCCAGGGGCGAGAGCTCCTACAATGAGCAGTTCTTC CARGESSYNEQFF
TRBJ1-2 TRBV10-3 . . TGTGCCATCAGTGACGGGCAGGACTATGGCTACACCTTC CAISDGQDYGYTF
TRBJ1-2 TRBV5-1 . . TGCGCCAGCAGCTTCGACGCGCGGGGGCTTGGCTACACCTTC CASSFDARGLGYTF
TRBJ2-1 TRBV7-3 . . TGTGCCAGCAGCTTTATCTCTGCCCATGAGCAGTTCTTC CASSFISAHEQFF
TRBJ1-5 TRBV5-1 TRBD1 few TGCGCCAGCAGCCCCCAGGGGGACAATCAGCCCCAGCATTTT CASSPQGDNQPQHF
TRBJ2-7 TRBV4-1 . few TGCGCCAGCAGCCAGTTACCGGGATACGAGCAGTACTTC CASSQLPGYEQYF
TRBJ2-1 TRBV5-1 TRBD1 few TGCGCCAGCAGCTTATCGGACAGGGGCTACAATGAGCAGTTCTTC CASSLSDRGYNEQFF
TRBJ2-5 TRBV2 . . TGTGCCAGCAGTGATCCCGGGGGCATGGGAGAGACCCAGTACTTC CASSDPGGMGETQYF
TRBJ2-7 TRBV5-1 . many TGCGCCAGCAGCTTAGAGGGAGCCTACGAGCAGTACTTC CASSLEGAYEQYF
TRBJ2-3 TRBV12-3/TRBV12-4 . few TGTGCCAGCAGCCCGGACTGGGGGGACACAGATACGCAGTATTTT CASSPDWGDTDTQYF
TRBJ2-5 TRBV12-3/TRBV12-4 . . TGTGCCAGCAGTTTAGGGGTCTTCGAGACCCAGTACTTC CASSLGVFETQYF
TRBJ2-3 TRBV5-1 . many TGCGCCAGCAGCTTGGACAGGGGCACAGATACGCAGTATTTT CASSLDRGTDTQYF
TRBJ1-3 TRBV5-6 . few TGTGCCAGCAGGCTTCTTGGGGACCGCTCTGGAAACACCATATATTTT CASRLLGDRSGNTIYF
TRBJ2-7 TRBV20-1 TRBD1 few TGCAGTGCGGGAATCGACAGGGGGGTATACGAGCAGTACTTC CSAGIDRGVYEQYF
TRBJ2-5 TRBV7-9 . . TGTGCCAGCAGGACAGGAGTCCAAGAGACCCAGTACTTC CASRTGVQETQYF
TRBJ2-7 TRBV5-1 . . TGCGCCAGCAGCTTGGAGGCCAGGGGTTACTCCTACGAGCAGTACTTC CASSLEARGYSYEQYF
TRBJ1-2 TRBV5-1 TRBD1 few TGCGCCAGCAGCCCGACAGGGGACCCTAACTATGGCTACACCTTC CASSPTGDPNYGYTF
TRBJ1-1 TRBV29-1 TRBD1 . TGCAGCGTTTGGAGGGGGCGGGATATCATGAACACTGAAGCTTTCTTT CSVWRGRDIMNTEAFF